This paragraph covers one TCR beta chain sequence. Its antigen is not known. This CDR3 spans 14 amino acids. J was trimmed by 10 bases and V by 2 bases; bases with no gene match: 7. Germline V gene data show CDR1 as MGHRA and CDR2 as YSYEKL. No fewer than 6 million PBMCs went into each sample. Per sample, no less than 5 micrograms of total RNA were extracted. A second about 7 to 12 cycle PCR used barcoded and J-beta primers. TCRdb used MiXCR to reprocess the 5' RACE reads, holding one entry per CDR3 protein. This table holds about 1.8 million distinct CDR3 sequences, about 50% found once. The sample is drawn from a study of blood T cells in healthy people across ages. Broader study findings: Greater diversity and more naive CD4+ cells were seen in long-lived donors than in aged donors.

Sample: blood. The sequence derives from a woman in her thirties or forties in good health. The chain links TRBV4-1 to TRBJ1-5; 8 bases fit TRBD1. The CDR3: CASSQPTGVSPQHF. The CDR3 DNA reads as TGCGCCAGCAGCCAACCGACAGGGGTTTCACCCCAGCATTTT.